The 5 T cell receptor beta chains presented below share a single source sample, sequenced in a study of T cell responses to AZD1222 COVID-19 vaccine. TCRdb keeps only in-frame clones here, not all; method: immunoSEQ multiplex PCR. The table has 100,000 to 150,000 clones, around 91% seen once. Here the sequenced sample was peripheral blood, taken on day 0 of MenACWY control vaccination. Every receptor here comes from an adult in good health.

The chain has TRBV5-1 and TRBJ2-5, with no clear D. This CDR3 comprises 13 residues. Germline CDR1 is SGHRS and CDR2 is YFSETQ. V was cut by 0 bases and J by 2 bases, with 5 bases left in between. For the CDR3, the DNA is TGCGCCAGCAGCTTGGGCATTCAAGAGACCCAGTACTTC. The encoded protein is CASSLGIQETQYF.

V gene TRBV7-8 combines with J gene TRBJ1-4; TRBD1 agrees at 9 bases. Germline trimming cut 5 bases from V and 2 bases from J; bases unmatched to any gene: 21. In germline, CDR1 is SGHVS, CDR2 FQNEAQ. The CDR3 is 21 amino acids. The DNA for the CDR3 is TGTGCCAGCAGCCCAAGGGGGATCCCGGGACAGGGCCGGGGGACTAATGAAAAACTGTTTTTT. This sequence encodes CASSPRGIPGQGRGTNEKLFF.

V is TRBV21-1 and J is TRBJ2-3; the table's D call of TRBD1 was not tested on the DNA. TRBV21-1 counts as a pseudogene. CDR3 length equals 16 residues. CDR3 nucleotide sequence: TGTGCCAGCAGCCCACGGGACAGGAGGTTTACAGATACGCAGTATTTT. It codes for CASSPRDRRFTDTQYF.

V gene TRBV2 combines with J gene TRBJ1-6; 7 bases fit TRBD1. Germline CDR1 SNHLY, CDR2 FYNNEI. V was pared by 6 bases and J by 6 bases, with 11 bases of the junction left unmatched. This CDR3 has 16 residues. The CDR3 loop reads CASSDTGTAFNSPLHF. The CDR3 nucleotides read TGTGCCAGCAGCGATACCGGGACAGCTTTTAATTCACCCCTCCACTTT.

The genes are TRBV7-9 and TRBJ2-7; 11 bases agree with TRBD2. This CDR3 is built from 14 residues. With 5 bases clipped from V and 6 bases from J, the junction kept 6 bases outside the gene matches. The V gene's germline CDR1 is SEHNR and CDR2 FQNEAQ (reference sequence). CDR3 in DNA: TGTGCCAGCAGCCAACTAGCGGGAGTTTCCGAGCAGTACTTC. It codes for CASSQLAGVSEQYF.